This T cell receptor (beta chain) was retrieved from a study of CD8+ T cells in alopecia areata. The germline CDR1 and CDR2 sequences are MGHRA and YSYEKL. Deletions cut 4 bases from V and 10 bases from J, with 11 bases between. This CDR3 has 13 residues. On this clone itself: The target antigen is unknown.

General study results and limits: Scalp sample data also include resident alphabeta T cells from normal skin. Under tofacitinib, fewer expanded CD8+ clones appeared among the top 100 scalp clones.

Following RNA extraction, reverse transcription yielded cDNA that acted as the sequencing template. The data were produced by immunoSEQ multiplex PCR, yet TCRdb's version contains in-frame clones alone and is incomplete. The data show 150,000 to 200,000 clones, 50% to 60% seen once. Treatment defined: oral pan-JAK inhibitor, 5-10 mg twice daily. This TCR was recovered from a human donor with alopecia areata. V gene TRBV4-1 combines with J gene TRBJ1-6; D call uncertain. The sequencing used CD4+ T cells sorted from blood, collected at week 4, from a patient treated with tofacitinib. CDR3 bases: TGCGCCAGCAGCCGAGAGAGAACGTCACCCCTCCACTTT. Protein sequence: CASSRERTSPLHF.